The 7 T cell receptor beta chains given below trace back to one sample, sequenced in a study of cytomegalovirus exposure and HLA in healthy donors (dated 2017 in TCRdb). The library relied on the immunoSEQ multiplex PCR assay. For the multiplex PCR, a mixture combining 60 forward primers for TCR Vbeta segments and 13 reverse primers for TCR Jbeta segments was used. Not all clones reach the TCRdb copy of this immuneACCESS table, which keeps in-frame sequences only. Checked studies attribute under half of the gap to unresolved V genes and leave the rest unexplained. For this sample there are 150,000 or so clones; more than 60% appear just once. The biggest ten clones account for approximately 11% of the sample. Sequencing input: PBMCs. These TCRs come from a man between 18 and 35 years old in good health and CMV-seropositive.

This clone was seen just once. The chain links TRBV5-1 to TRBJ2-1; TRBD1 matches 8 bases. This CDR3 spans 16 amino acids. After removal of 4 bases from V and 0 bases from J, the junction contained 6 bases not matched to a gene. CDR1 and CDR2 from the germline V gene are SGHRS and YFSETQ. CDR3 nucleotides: TGCGCCAGCAGCCCCGACAGGGGAAGCTCCTACAATGAGCAGTTCTTC. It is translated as CASSPDRGSSYNEQFF.

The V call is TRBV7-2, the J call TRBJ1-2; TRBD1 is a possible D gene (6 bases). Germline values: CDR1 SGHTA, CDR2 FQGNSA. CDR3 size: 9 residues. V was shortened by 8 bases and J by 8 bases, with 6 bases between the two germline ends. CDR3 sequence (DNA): TGTGCCAGCGACAGGGGCTACACCTTC. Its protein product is CASDRGYTF. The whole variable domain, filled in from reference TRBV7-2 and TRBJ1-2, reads GAGVSQSPSNKVTEKGKDVELRCDPISGHTALYWYRQSLGQGLEFLIYFQGNSAPDKSGLPSDRFSAERTGGSVSTLTIQRTQQEDSAVYLCASDRGYTFGSGTRLTVV.

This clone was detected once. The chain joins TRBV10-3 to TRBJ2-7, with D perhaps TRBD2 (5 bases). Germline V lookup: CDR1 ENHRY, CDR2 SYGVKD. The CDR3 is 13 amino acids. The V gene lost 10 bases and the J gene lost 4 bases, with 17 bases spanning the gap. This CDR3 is CASGRDSTYEQYF. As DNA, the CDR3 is TGTGCCAGCGGTCGGGATTCTACGTACGAGCAGTACTTC.

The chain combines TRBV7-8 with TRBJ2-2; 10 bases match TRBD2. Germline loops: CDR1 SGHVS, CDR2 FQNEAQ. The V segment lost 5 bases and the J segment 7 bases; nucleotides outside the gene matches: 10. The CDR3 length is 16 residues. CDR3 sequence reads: CASSPISGRAVGELFF. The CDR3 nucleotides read TGTGCCAGCAGCCCGATAAGCGGGAGGGCCGTCGGGGAGCTGTTTTTT.

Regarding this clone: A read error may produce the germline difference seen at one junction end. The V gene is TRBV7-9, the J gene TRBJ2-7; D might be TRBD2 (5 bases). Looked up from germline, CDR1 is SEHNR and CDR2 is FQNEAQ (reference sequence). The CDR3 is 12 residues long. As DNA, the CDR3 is TGTTCCAGCTTTGACTATATGGACGAGCAGTACTTC. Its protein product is CSSFDYMDEQYF.

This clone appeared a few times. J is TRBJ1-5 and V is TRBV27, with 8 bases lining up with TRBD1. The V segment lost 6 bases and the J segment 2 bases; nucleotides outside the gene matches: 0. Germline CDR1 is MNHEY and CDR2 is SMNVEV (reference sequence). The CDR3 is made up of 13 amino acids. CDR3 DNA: TGTGCCAGCAGGGGACAGGGCAATCAGCCCCAGCATTTT. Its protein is CASRGQGNQPQHF.

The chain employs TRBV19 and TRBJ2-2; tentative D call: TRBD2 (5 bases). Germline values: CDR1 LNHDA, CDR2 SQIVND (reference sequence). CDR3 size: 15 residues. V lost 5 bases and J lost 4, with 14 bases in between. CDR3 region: CASSLTGITTGELFF. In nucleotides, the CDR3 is TGTGCCAGTAGTTTAACGGGGATCACCACCGGGGAGCTGTTTTTT. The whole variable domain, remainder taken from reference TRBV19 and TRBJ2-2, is DGGITQSPKYLFRKEGQNVTLSCEQNLNHDAMYWYRQDPGQGLRLIYYSQIVNDFQKGDIAEGYSVSREKKESFPLTVTSAQKNPTAFYLCASSLTGITTGELFFGEGSRLTVL.